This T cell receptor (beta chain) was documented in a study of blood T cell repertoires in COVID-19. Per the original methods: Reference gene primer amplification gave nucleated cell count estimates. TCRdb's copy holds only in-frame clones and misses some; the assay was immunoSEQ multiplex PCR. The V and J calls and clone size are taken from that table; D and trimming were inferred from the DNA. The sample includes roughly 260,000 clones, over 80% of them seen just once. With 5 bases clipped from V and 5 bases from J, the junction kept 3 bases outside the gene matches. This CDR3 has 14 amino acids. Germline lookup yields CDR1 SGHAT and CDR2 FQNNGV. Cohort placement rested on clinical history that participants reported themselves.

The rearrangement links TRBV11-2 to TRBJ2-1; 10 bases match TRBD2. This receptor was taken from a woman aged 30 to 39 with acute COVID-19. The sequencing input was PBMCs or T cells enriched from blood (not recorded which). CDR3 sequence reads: CASSQSGGDNEQFF. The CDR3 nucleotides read TGTGCCAGCAGCCAAAGCGGGGGGGACAATGAGCAGTTCTTC. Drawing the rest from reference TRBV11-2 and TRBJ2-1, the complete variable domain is EAGVAQSPRYKIIEKRQSVAFWCNPISGHATLYWYQQILGQGPKLLIQFQNNGVVDDSQLPKDRFSAERLKGVDSTLKIQPAKLEDSAVYLCASSQSGGDNEQFFGPGTRLTVL.